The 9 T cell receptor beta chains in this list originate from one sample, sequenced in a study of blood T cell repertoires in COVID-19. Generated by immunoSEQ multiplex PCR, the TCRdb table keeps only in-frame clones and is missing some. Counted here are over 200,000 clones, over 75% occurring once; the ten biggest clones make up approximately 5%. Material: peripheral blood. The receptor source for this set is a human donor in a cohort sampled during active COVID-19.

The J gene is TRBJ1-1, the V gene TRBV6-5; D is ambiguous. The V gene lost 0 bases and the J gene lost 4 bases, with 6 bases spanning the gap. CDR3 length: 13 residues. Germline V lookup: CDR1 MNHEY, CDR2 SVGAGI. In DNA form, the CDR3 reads TGTGCCAGCAGTTACTCTGTGGCCACTGAAGCTTTCTTT. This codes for CASSYSVATEAFF.

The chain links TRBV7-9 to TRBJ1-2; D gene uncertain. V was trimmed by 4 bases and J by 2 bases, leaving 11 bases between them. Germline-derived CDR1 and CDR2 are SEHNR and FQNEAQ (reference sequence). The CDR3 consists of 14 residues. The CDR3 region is CASSSQITNYGYTF. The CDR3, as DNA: TGTGCCAGCAGCTCACAGATTACGAACTATGGCTACACCTTC.

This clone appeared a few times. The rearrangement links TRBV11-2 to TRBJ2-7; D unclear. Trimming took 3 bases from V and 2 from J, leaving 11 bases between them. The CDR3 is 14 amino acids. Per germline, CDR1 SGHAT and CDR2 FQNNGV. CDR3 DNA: TGTGCCAGCAGCTTTAGTTACGGTCCCTACGAGCAGTACTTC. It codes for CASSFSYGPYEQYF.

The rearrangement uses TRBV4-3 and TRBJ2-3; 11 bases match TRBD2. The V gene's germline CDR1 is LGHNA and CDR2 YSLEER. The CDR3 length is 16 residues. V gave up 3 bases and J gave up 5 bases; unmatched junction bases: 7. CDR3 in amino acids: CASSQELAGAGDTQYF. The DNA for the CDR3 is TGCGCCAGCAGCCAGGAACTAGCGGGAGCTGGAGATACGCAGTATTTT.

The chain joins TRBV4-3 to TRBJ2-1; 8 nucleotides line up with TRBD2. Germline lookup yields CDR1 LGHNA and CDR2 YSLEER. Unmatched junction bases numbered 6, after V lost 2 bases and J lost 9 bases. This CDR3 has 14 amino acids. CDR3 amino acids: CASSQSGLGGEQFF. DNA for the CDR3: TGCGCCAGCAGCCAATCGGGACTAGGGGGTGAGCAGTTCTTC.

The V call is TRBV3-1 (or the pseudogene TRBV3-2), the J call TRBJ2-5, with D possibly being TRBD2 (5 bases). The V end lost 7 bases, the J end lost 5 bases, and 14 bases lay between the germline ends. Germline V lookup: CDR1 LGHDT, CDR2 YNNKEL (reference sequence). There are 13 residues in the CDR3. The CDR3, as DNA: TGTGCCAGCAACCGGTTGAGGGCTGAGACCCAGTACTTC. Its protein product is CASNRLRAETQYF.

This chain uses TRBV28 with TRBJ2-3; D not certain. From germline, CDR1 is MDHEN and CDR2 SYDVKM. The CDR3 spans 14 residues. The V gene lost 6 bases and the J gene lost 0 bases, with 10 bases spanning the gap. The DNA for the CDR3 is TGTGCCAGCAGCTCGACGAGGAGCACAGATACGCAGTATTTT. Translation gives CASSSTRSTDTQYF.

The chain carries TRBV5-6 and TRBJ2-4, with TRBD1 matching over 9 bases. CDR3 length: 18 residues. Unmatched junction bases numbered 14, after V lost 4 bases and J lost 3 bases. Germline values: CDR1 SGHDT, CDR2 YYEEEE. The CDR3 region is CASSGNIGTGRGKNIQYF. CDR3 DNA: TGTGCCAGCAGCGGTAACATCGGGACAGGGAGGGGCAAAAACATTCAGTACTTC. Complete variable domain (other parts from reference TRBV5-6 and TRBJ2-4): DAGVTQSPTHLIKTRGQQVTLRCSPKSGHDTVSWYQQALGQGPQFIFQYYEEEERQRGNFPDRFSGHQFPNYSSELNVNALLLGDSALYLCASSGNIGTGRGKNIQYFGAGTRLSVL.

The CDR3 reads CASSYSRQGYYGYTF. In DNA, the CDR3 is TGTGCCAGCAGTTACTCCCGCCAGGGCTACTATGGCTACACCTTC. V and J are TRBV6-5 and TRBJ1-2, with TRBD1 as a possible D gene (5 bases). CDR3 length: 15 residues. CDR1 and CDR2 from the germline V gene are MNHEY and SVGAGI. The V and J ends lost 0 bases and 3 bases respectively, with 11 bases between them.